This TCR beta chain was sequenced during a study of OX40 agonist ivuxolimab in advanced cancers. Across the whole study: Partial responses were achieved by three patients, of whom one had hepatocellular carcinoma and two had cutaneous melanoma.

Regarding the study as a whole: Some patients who did not respond also had low normalized T-cell clonal expansion.

As for this clone: Antigen: not known. This sample includes further DNA sequences coding for the same CDR3.

Patients were ruled out by autoimmune disease history or systemic immunosuppression. CDR3 length: 14 residues. Germline CDR1 MDHEN, CDR2 SYDVKM. Trimming took 4 bases from V and 1 from J, leaving 10 bases between them. Sequencing was performed with immunoSEQ multiplex PCR; in TCRdb, only in-frame clones are kept and a portion is missing. The table shows roughly 100,000 clones, with 85% to 95% occurring only once. The J gene is TRBJ1-1, the V gene TRBV28; possible D gene TRBD1, 5 bases. The TCR originated in an adult with an advanced solid tumor such as melanoma, head and neck, liver or kidney cancer. This sample comprised CD4+ or CD8+ T cells sorted from blood, obtained in a trial of the OX40 agonist ivuxolimab. The CDR3 nucleotides are TGTGCCAGCAGTTCGACAGTGAGGAACACTGAAGCTTTCTTT. Its translation is CASSSTVRNTEAFF.